Listed here are 2 T cell receptor beta chains from one sample, sequenced in a study of blood T cell repertoires in COVID-19. TCRdb keeps only in-frame clones here, not all; method: immunoSEQ multiplex PCR. The sample lists some 60,000 clones, roughly nine tenths occurring once. Specimen: peripheral blood. Source of these receptors: a man between 60 and 75 years old with acute or convalescent COVID-19.

For this clone: The junction does not match germline at one end; this may be a read error. The rearrangement links TRBV19 to TRBJ1-2; D is possibly TRBD1 (5 bases). Looked up from germline, CDR1 is LNHDA and CDR2 is SQIVND (reference sequence). CDR3 length: 14 amino acids. The CDR3 here is CASSILFDSQKASF. The CDR3 DNA reads TGTGCCAGTAGTATCCTTTTCGACAGCCAAAAGGCTTCCTTC.

The chain uses TRBV5-1 and TRBJ1-5; TRBD1 matches at 9 bases. The CDR3 has 15 amino acids. The germline V gene encodes CDR1 SGHRS and CDR2 YFSETQ. Trimming at V came to 4 bases and at J to 2 bases, leaving 4 bases not matched to a gene. The CDR3, as DNA: TGCGCCAGCAGCCAAACAGGGGGCGGCAATCAGCCCCAGCATTTT. Its protein is CASSQTGGGNQPQHF.